This T cell receptor (beta chain) was found in a study of blood T cell repertoires in COVID-19. Per the authors' pipeline: By means of reference gene primer amplification, nucleated cell counts were estimated. Clones were read by immunoSEQ multiplex PCR, and TCRdb kept only the in-frame ones, dropping some. That table furnishes V, J and clone size, whereas the DNA furnished D and trimming. The sample has roughly 300,000 clones, about 90% seen once. While infection was still active, Seattle patients were enrolled and then followed longitudinally. The CDR3 loop spans 14 amino acids. J gave up 1 base and V 3 bases, and 4 bases lay outside the gene matches. The V gene's germline CDR1 is SGDLS and CDR2 YYNGEE. This clone was counted between two and nine times.

The clonotype was recovered from a woman in her 30s with COVID-19, enrolled during active disease. The V and J genes are TRBV9 and TRBJ2-7; 7 nucleotides align to TRBD1. The source material was peripheral blood. CDR3 amino acids: CASSAQGLSYEQYF. CDR3 DNA: TGTGCCAGCAGCGCACAGGGGCTGTCCTACGAGCAGTACTTC.